Only one count was recorded for the clone carrying this T cell receptor (beta chain). These data come from a study of blood T cell repertoires in COVID-19. The J segment lost 10 bases and the V segment lost 2 bases, leaving 5 bases of the junction unmatched. Looked up from germline, CDR1 is SGHTA and CDR2 is FQGNSA. The CDR3 sequence is 13 residues long. Per the authors' pipeline: Estimated nucleated cell counts came from reference gene primer amplification. The assay was immunoSEQ multiplex PCR, and TCRdb's table has in-frame clones only and misses some. V and J calls and clone size are copied from that table; D and trimming were computed from the DNA. The repertoire holds 90,000 to 120,000 clones, approximately 88% seen once, with 4.5% to 5% in the top ten.

This chain links TRBV7-2 with TRBJ2-1, with 7 bases lining up with TRBD2. The receptor was isolated from a man aged 35 to 55 with active or convalescent COVID-19. The sequencing sample was made of peripheral blood. The CDR3 region has the DNA TGTGCCAGCAGCTTAAGGAGCGGGACCGAGCAGTTCTTC. This sequence encodes CASSLRSGTEQFF.